This T cell receptor (beta chain) was observed in a study of blood T cell repertoires in COVID-19. The germline CDR1 and CDR2 sequences are LGHDT and YNNKEL (reference sequence). The CDR3 length is 15 residues. The V and J ends lost 1 base and 6 bases respectively, with 13 bases between them. The repertoire was sequenced with immunoSEQ multiplex PCR; TCRdb's copy has only in-frame clones and lacks some. The sample carries over 150,000 clones, more than 75% recorded once. The TCR was taken from a man in his forties with acute or convalescent COVID-19. Sequenced input: peripheral blood. The gene calls are TRBV3-1 (or the pseudogene TRBV3-2) and TRBJ1-5; D is possibly TRBD1 (5 bases). The chain's CDR3 is CASSQVPTTGQPQHF. The CDR3, as DNA: TGTGCCAGCAGCCAAGTCCCGACAACAGGTCAGCCCCAGCATTTT.